These 13 T cell receptor beta chains came from one sample sequenced in a study of blood T cell repertoires in COVID-19. The repertoire was sequenced with immunoSEQ multiplex PCR; TCRdb's copy has only in-frame clones and lacks some. The data show over 150,000 clones, 65% to 85% seen once. Material for sequencing was peripheral blood. The receptors were gathered from a man in his sixties or seventies with active or convalescent COVID-19.

J is TRBJ1-1 and V is TRBV5-6, with 8 bases lining up with TRBD1. CDR3 length: 16 residues. Per germline, CDR1 SGHDT and CDR2 YYEEEE. Trimming at V came to 0 bases and at J to 1 base, leaving 5 bases not matched to a gene. The CDR3 sequence is CASSLADRDWNTEAFF. The DNA of the CDR3 is TGTGCCAGCAGCTTGGCGGACAGGGACTGGAACACTGAAGCTTTCTTT.

The V call is TRBV5-5, the J call TRBJ1-6, with a tentative D call TRBD1 (6 bases). The ends were cut back, 0 bases at V and 0 bases at J, with 16 bases in the middle. The germline gives CDR1 SGHKS, CDR2 YYEKEE (reference sequence). This CDR3 comprises 19 residues. CDR3 sequence (DNA): TGTGCCAGCAGCTTGGTCGGACGGGACACGAGCTCCTATAATTCACCCCTCCACTTT. Translated: CASSLVGRDTSSYNSPLHF.

The chain employs TRBV4-1 and TRBJ2-7, with 7 positions matching TRBD2. The CDR3 runs 16 residues. Looked up from germline, CDR1 is MGHRA and CDR2 is YSYEKL. V lost 0 bases to trimming and J lost 0 bases; unmatched junction nucleotides: 5. The CDR3 coding sequence is TGCGCCAGCAGCCAAGATATCGGGAGGAGCTCCTACGAGCAGTACTTC. Its translation: CASSQDIGRSSYEQYF.

The CDR3 reads CASSEGWTSGPTEQFF. The DNA for the CDR3 is TGTGCCAGCAGCGAGGGGTGGACTAGCGGGCCCACTGAGCAGTTCTTC. V usage is TRBV9 and J usage is TRBJ2-1; 11 bases line up with TRBD2. V dropped 3 bases and J dropped 9; count of bases not matched to a gene: 11. CDR3 size: 16 residues. From germline, CDR1 is SGDLS and CDR2 YYNGEE.

The rearrangement joins TRBV6-5 to TRBJ1-1; 9 bases align to TRBD1. This CDR3 contains 15 residues. The germline V gene has CDR1 MNHEY and CDR2 SVGAGI. V lost 6 bases and J lost 4; bases outside the gene matches: 9. CDR3 amino acids: CASRMTGTGITEAFF. For the CDR3, the DNA is TGTGCCAGCAGGATGACCGGGACAGGGATCACTGAAGCTTTCTTT.

The chain recombines TRBV18 with TRBJ1-2, with 7 bases matching TRBD1. The CDR3 extends over 13 amino acids. Looked up from germline, CDR1 is KGHSH and CDR2 is LQKENI. V dropped 3 bases and J dropped 7; count of bases not matched to a gene: 5. The CDR3 nucleotides read TGTGCCAGCTCACCCAGGACAGGTTTTGGCTACACCTTC. It yields the protein CASSPRTGFGYTF.

DNA for the CDR3: TGTGCCAGCAGTTACGGCCCACAGGGGCATCAGCCCCAGCATTTT. This gives the protein CASSYGPQGHQPQHF. V and J are TRBV6-2 or TRBV6-3 and TRBJ1-5; 7 positions match TRBD1. The CDR3 has 15 residues. The germline gives CDR1 MNHEY, CDR2 SVGEGT. The junction had 6 bases not matched to a gene; V was cut back by 2 bases and J by 5 bases.

The rearrangement uses TRBV27 and TRBJ1-2; 9 bases match TRBD1. V dropped 8 bases and J dropped 3; count of bases not matched to a gene: 7. CDR3 size: 14 residues. Germline CDR1 reads MNHEY; CDR2 reads SMNVEV (reference sequence). CDR3 sequence reads: CASSRTGEDYGYTF. The CDR3 bases are TGTGCCAGCTCGCGGACAGGGGAGGACTATGGCTACACCTTC.

V is TRBV6-2 or TRBV6-3 and J is TRBJ2-5, with D possibly matching TRBD1 (11 bases). Trimming left V 2 bases short and J 2 bases short, with 30 bases between. Germline V gene sequence: CDR1 MNHEY, CDR2 SVGEGT. This CDR3 spans 21 amino acids. The CDR3 reads CASSYPRGTGGLARTQETQYF. The CDR3 region has the DNA TGTGCCAGCAGTTACCCGAGGGGGACAGGGGGACTAGCGCGCACTCAAGAGACCCAGTACTTC.

The chain links TRBV27 to TRBJ1-4; a possible D gene is TRBD1 (6 bases). Germline V gene lookup returns CDR1 MNHEY and CDR2 SMNVEV (reference sequence). The V end lost 6 bases, the J end lost 4 bases, and 12 bases lay between the germline ends. The CDR3 has 14 amino acids. The CDR3: CASSRGWNNEKLFF. Here the CDR3 DNA reads TGTGCCAGCAGCAGGGGCTGGAATAATGAAAAACTGTTTTTT.

The gene calls are TRBV9 and TRBJ1-2; TRBD1 agrees at 7 bases. J was trimmed by 4 bases and V by 0 bases; bases with no gene match: 6. The germline V gene encodes CDR1 SGDLS and CDR2 YYNGEE. The CDR3 sequence is 15 residues long. The CDR3: CASSVAPTGFYGYTF. CDR3 sequence (DNA): TGTGCCAGCAGCGTAGCACCGACAGGGTTCTATGGCTACACCTTC.

Only one count was recorded for this clone. The chain has TRBV19 and TRBJ1-2; D gene uncertain. With 1 base removed from V and 5 bases from J, the gap between germline ends came to 5 bases. The CDR3 spans 12 residues. Looked up from germline, CDR1 is LNHDA and CDR2 is SQIVND (reference sequence). The CDR3 nucleotides read TGTGCCAGTAGTATAGGGGAGTATGGCTACACCTTC. This translates into CASSIGEYGYTF.

DNA for the CDR3: TGTTCTGGACAGGGTTCGGGCAATCAGCCCCAGCATTTT. Translating gives CSGQGSGNQPQHF. The chain links TRBV2 to TRBJ1-5; the match to TRBD1 covers 8 bases. There are 13 residues in the CDR3. CDR1 is SNHLY, CDR2 FYNNEI, per germline. Drawing the rest from reference TRBV2 and TRBJ1-5, the complete variable domain is EPEVTQTPSHQVTQMGQEVILRCVPISNHLYFYWYRQILGQKVEFLVSFYNNEISEKSEIFDDQFSVERPDGSNFTLKIRSTKLEDSAMYFCSGQGSGNQPQHFGDGTRLSIL.